These T cell receptor beta chains were read from a single sample in a study of T cells after yellow fever vaccination. TCRdb used MiXCR to reprocess the 5' RACE reads, holding one entry per CDR3 protein. The sample lists 300,000 to 350,000 distinct CDR3 sequences, approximately 8% occurring once. Here the sequenced sample was PBMCs, taken 45 days after the first yellow fever vaccination. The receptors were gathered from a man between 18 and 29 years old who received the YFV17D yellow fever vaccine. Both conserved end residues are trimmed from each CDR3. The D gene is left open where the match is weak.

>TRBV4-3|.
ASSQSPTPLTDTPY
>TRBV30|.
AWSVQTGGPTKQY
>TRBV11-2|.
ASSPVGALTDTQY
>TRBV4-1|TRBD2
ASSQELAGRAGQF
>TRBV19|.
ASESGTPGQAF
>TRBV6-1|TRBD2
ASSVAGGQDTQY
>TRBV11-1|.
ASSFQGTYNEQF
>TRBV4-2|TRBD1
ASSQEDGPGGLGYT
>TRBV12-3/TRBV12-4|TRBD1
ASTLQGAGEAF
>TRBV11-1|TRBD2
ASAPTSGGPSTSTDTQY
>TRBV5-4|.
ASSSDTSSYNEQF
>TRBV6-1|.
ASSEVAIY
>TRBV5-1|.
ASSGNRPRVETQY
>TRBV28|.
ASSLSPLGGGF
>TRBV5-1|TRBD1
ASSQQQGDNSPLH
>TRBV30|.
AWTEPGRYNDEQF
>TRBV18|TRBD2
ASSPSGTSGTYEQY
>TRBV5-1|.
ASSAYVEISYNEQF
>TRBV5-5|.
ASSPLGGLVSEQF
>TRBV20-1|.
SARVATQETQY
>TRBV27|.
ASSPHPYRAF
>TRBV6-2/TRBV6-3|.
ASSYPPGELF
>TRBV20-1|.
RVKGGRNEQY
>TRBV15|.
ATSRDRLGGEGGYT
>TRBV6-1|.
ASSPPESISPLH
>TRBV4-3|TRBD2
ASSQSGVSYEQY
>TRBV6-5|TRBD1
ASSSKGAEVTEAF
>TRBV9|.
ASSVGTNTGELF
>TRBV7-3|.
ASRLSGITDTQY
>TRBV5-1|.
ASSLAIGANTEAF
>TRBV7-2|.
ASSLRGASVYEQY
>TRBV12-3/TRBV12-4|.
ASSPGGYNSPLH
>TRBV7-9|.
ASSLLTLNTEAF
>TRBV7-9|.
ASTEDSTNYGYT
>TRBV5-1|.
ASSLEPPNSPLH
>TRBV5-1|.
ASFSWSSTDTQY
>TRBV5-1|TRBD1
ASSPLGTANTGELF
>TRBV7-9|.
ASSPRRSYGYT
>TRBV5-6|.
ASSLAWGDGYT
>TRBV7-2|.
ASGFGADRIYGYT
>TRBV7-6|TRBD1
ASSLGPTGASSYEQY
>TRBV6-1|.
ASRQTGFGGNTEAF
>TRBV4-1|TRBD1
ASSRLRTGDGVELYTGELF
>TRBV5-1|TRBD1
ASSAGQGVRETQY
>TRBV7-8|TRBD2
ASSLAGGAEGGEQY
>TRBV5-6|.
ASSLEGQGISYEQY